A single sample gave rise to the 10 T cell receptor beta chains below, sequenced in a study of blood T cell repertoires in COVID-19. Data came from immunoSEQ multiplex PCR; TCRdb stores just in-frame clones and leaves some out. The sample has under 300,000 clones; approximately 88% are singletons. What was sequenced was peripheral blood. Receptors originate from a human donor with COVID-19, enrolled during active disease. The donor label of this sample is uncertain.

The chain combines TRBV20-1 with TRBJ1-2, with D uncertain. Germline lookup yields CDR1 DFQATT and CDR2 SNEGSKA (reference sequence). V dropped 5 bases and J dropped 3 bases, with 7 bases sitting between them. CDR3 size: 11 residues. CDR3 loop: CSASDDYGYTF. The CDR3 region has the DNA TGCAGTGCTTCAGATGACTATGGCTACACCTTC.

This chain links TRBV6-4 with TRBJ1-5; 11 positions match TRBD1. From germline, CDR1 is MRHNA and CDR2 SNTAGT. This CDR3 region has 17 residues. The trim removed 10 bases at V and 1 base at J, leaving 12 bases unmatched. The CDR3 protein is CANSRTGGASSNQPQHF. In DNA, the CDR3 is TGTGCCAACTCAAGGACAGGGGGCGCATCCAGCAATCAGCCCCAGCATTTT.

This chain uses TRBV27 with TRBJ2-6; TRBD2 agrees at 9 bases. V lost 2 bases and J lost 3; bases outside the gene matches: 11. Per the germline V gene, CDR1 is MNHEY and CDR2 is SMNVEV (reference sequence). The CDR3 sequence is 19 residues long. The CDR3 nucleotides are TGTGCCAGCAGTTTAGGCTGGGGGCGGGAGGGCGGTGGGGCCAACGTCCTGACTTTC. It yields the protein CASSLGWGREGGGANVLTF.

The V gene is TRBV7-9, the J gene TRBJ2-7, with D tentatively TRBD2 (5 bases). Germline-derived CDR1 and CDR2 are SEHNR and FQNEAQ (reference sequence). V gave up 3 bases and J gave up 2 bases, with 11 bases separating them. The CDR3 spans 14 residues. The CDR3 DNA follows: TGTGCCAGCAGCTTGGACGGGAAACCCTACGAGCAGTACTTC. Translated, it gives CASSLDGKPYEQYF.

This clone was seen many times. The J gene is TRBJ2-3, the V gene TRBV19, with a weak D call TRBD1 (5 bases). This CDR3 is 15 amino acids long. Per the germline V gene, CDR1 is LNHDA and CDR2 is SQIVND (reference sequence). V lost 4 bases to trimming and J lost 1 base, with 12 bases between them. The CDR3 nucleotides are TGTGCCAGTAGTAGGATTCTAGGGGGCACAGATACGCAGTATTTT. Its protein is CASSRILGGTDTQYF.

The chain employs TRBV19 and TRBJ2-5; the match to TRBD2 covers 8 bases. Losses at the gene ends were 5 bases for V and 1 base for J; bases not matched to a gene: 0. CDR1 and CDR2 (germline): LNHDA, SQIVND (reference sequence). The CDR3 covers 13 residues. CDR3 in amino acids: CASSGTSQETQYF. DNA of the CDR3: TGTGCCAGTAGTGGGACTAGCCAAGAGACCCAGTACTTC.

The chain links TRBV19 to TRBJ1-2; a weak D match, TRBD1 (5 bases). CDR1 is LNHDA, CDR2 SQIVND, per germline (reference sequence). V was trimmed by 6 bases and J by 3 bases, leaving 14 bases between them. This CDR3 has 14 amino acids. The CDR3 region has the DNA TGTGCCAGTAGCGTTCAAACGGGGGACTATGGCTACACCTTC. This sequence encodes CASSVQTGDYGYTF. Filled out from reference TRBV19 and TRBJ1-2, the complete variable domain reads DGGITQSPKYLFRKEGQNVTLSCEQNLNHDAMYWYRQDPGQGLRLIYYSQIVNDFQKGDIAEGYSVSREKKESFPLTVTSAQKNPTAFYLCASSVQTGDYGYTFGSGTRLTVV.

V usage is TRBV9 and J usage is TRBJ1-3; TRBD1 might be the D (6 bases). The germline CDR1 and CDR2 sequences are SGDLS and YYNGEE. The CDR3 extends over 16 amino acids. Trimming stripped 0 bases from V and 0 bases from J, with 10 bases between. DNA of the CDR3: TGTGCCAGCAGCGTAGTGGACAGTTACTCTGGAAACACCATATATTTT. Its translation is CASSVVDSYSGNTIYF.

The chain is built from TRBV7-2 and TRBJ1-5; D is unresolved. Germline CDR1 is SGHTA and CDR2 is FQGNSA. V was shortened by 4 bases and J by 3 bases, with 7 bases between the two germline ends. The CDR3 runs 13 residues. The CDR3 sequence: CASSSRDNQPQHF. The CDR3 DNA follows: TGTGCCAGCAGCTCCCGGGACAATCAGCCCCAGCATTTT. Full variable domain (missing parts from reference TRBV7-2 and TRBJ1-5): GAGVSQSPSNKVTEKGKDVELRCDPISGHTALYWYRQSLGQGLEFLIYFQGNSAPDKSGLPSDRFSAERTGGSVSTLTIQRTQQEDSAVYLCASSSRDNQPQHFGDGTRLSIL.

The chain is built from TRBV3-1 (or the pseudogene TRBV3-2) and TRBJ1-1, with a possible D match to TRBD1 (5 bases). Trimming shortened V by 1 base and J by 3 bases, and 12 bases separated the two germline ends. Germline CDR1 and CDR2: LGHDT and YNNKEL (reference sequence). The CDR3 spans 15 residues. The chain's CDR3 is CASSQGPGIDTEAFF. CDR3 nucleotides: TGTGCCAGCAGCCAAGGCCCAGGGATCGACACTGAAGCTTTCTTT.